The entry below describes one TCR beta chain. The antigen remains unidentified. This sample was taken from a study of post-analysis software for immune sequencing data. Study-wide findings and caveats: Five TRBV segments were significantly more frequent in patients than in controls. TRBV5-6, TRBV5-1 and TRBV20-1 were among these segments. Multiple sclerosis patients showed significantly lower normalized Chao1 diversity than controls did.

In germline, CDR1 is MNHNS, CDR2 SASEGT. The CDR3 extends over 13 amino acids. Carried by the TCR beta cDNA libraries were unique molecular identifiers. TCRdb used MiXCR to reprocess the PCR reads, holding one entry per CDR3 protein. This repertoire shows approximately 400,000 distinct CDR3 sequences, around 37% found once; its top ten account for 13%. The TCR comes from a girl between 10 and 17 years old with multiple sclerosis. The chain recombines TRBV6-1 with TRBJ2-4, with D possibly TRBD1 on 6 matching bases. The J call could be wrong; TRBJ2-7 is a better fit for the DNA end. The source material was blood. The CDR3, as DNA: TGTGCCAGCAGGGACAGAGAATTTTACGAGCAGTACTTC. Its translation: CASRDREFYEQYF.